These T cell receptor beta chains were read from a single sample in a study of CD8 T cells in Susac syndrome. A single record per CDR3 protein comes from TCRdb applying MiXCR to the immunoSEQ multiplex PCR reads. In the table there are about 150,000 distinct CDR3 sequences, over 85% of which are singletons. Sequenced: CD4+ T cells from PBMCs. Source of these receptors: a human donor with multiple sclerosis. Each CDR3 is given with its conserved first and last residue. Fields, in order: V gene, clone size, D gene, CDR3 length, J gene, CDR3 DNA, CDR3 protein. D genes are given only for firm matches. Part of the rows lack a size; the others show once, few, many or a class for expanded clones.

TRBV28	.	.	12	TRBJ2-7	TGTGCCAGCAGCCCACTCGGACTCGAGTGGTACTTC	CASSPLGLEWYF
TRBV12-3/TRBV12-4	.	.	12	TRBJ2-2	TGTGCCAGCAGCTCCTATCAGGGGGAGCTGTTTTTT	CASSSYQGELFF
TRBV3-1	.	TRBD2	16	TRBJ2-4	TGTGCCAGCAGCCCGCGAGGTCCTGGGAGGGGAGACATTCAGTACTTC	CASSPRGPGRGDIQYF
TRBV3-1	.	TRBD1	17	TRBJ2-6	TGTGCCAGCAGCCTTGGGACAGGGGGCTCTGGGGCCAACGTCCTGACTTTC	CASSLGTGGSGANVLTF
TRBV7-2	.	TRBD2	15	TRBJ2-7	TGTGCCAGCAGCTTAGCGGGACTAGCGGGAGCCAAGCAGTACTTC	CASSLAGLAGAKQYF
TRBV11-2	.	.	13	TRBJ2-5	TGTGCCAGCAGCCCGGGGGACGGGAAGACCCAGTACTTC	CASSPGDGKTQYF
TRBV28	.	.	17	TRBJ1-5	TGTGCCAGCAGTACCTCGCACGGGACCAATAGCAATCAGCCCCAGCATTTT	CASSTSHGTNSNQPQHF
TRBV6-1	.	TRBD1	18	TRBJ1-6	TGTGCCAGCAGAGAAGACAGGGTGCAGGGATCTATGGGGGGTCCCCTCCACTTT	CASREDRVQGSMGGPLHF
TRBV6-1	.	TRBD1	16	TRBJ2-1	TGTGCCAGCAGATCCCCCCGGGGACAGGGGCTCAATGAGCAGTTCTTC	CASRSPRGQGLNEQFF
TRBV4-1	.	TRBD2	15	TRBJ2-1	TGCGCCAGCAGCCAAGGACTAGCCCCCTACAATGAGCAGTTCTTC	CASSQGLAPYNEQFF
TRBV29-1	.	.	14	TRBJ1-1	TGCAGCGCCAAACGGGGGGCAAGTATGAATGAAGCTTTCTTT	CSAKRGASMNEAFF
TRBV5-1	.	.	13	TRBJ2-3	TGCGCCAGCAGCTTCGGGGACACAGATACGCAGTATTTT	CASSFGDTDTQYF
TRBV19	.	TRBD1	14	TRBJ2-7	TGTGCCAGTAGTATGACAGGGGCGCACTACGAGCAGTACTTC	CASSMTGAHYEQYF
TRBV6-5	.	.	13	TRBJ1-5	TGTGCCACCCATCAGGGATCGAATCAGCCCCAGCATTTT	CATHQGSNQPQHF
TRBV5-6	once	.	15	TRBJ2-6	TGTGCCAGCAGCTTGGGCAGGGCTGGGGCCAACGTCCTGACTTTC	CASSLGRAGANVLTF
TRBV15	.	TRBD1	15	TRBJ2-7	TGTGCCACCAGCAGAGATCCCAGACAGGGCGACGAGCAGTACTTC	CATSRDPRQGDEQYF
TRBV6-2/TRBV6-3	.	.	17	TRBJ1-1	TGTGCCAGCAGTCCAACTCCGACGACACCTATGAACACTGAAGCTTTCTTT	CASSPTPTTPMNTEAFF
TRBV24-1	.	.	14	TRBJ2-2	TGTGCCACCGGGGCGGGACCTAACACCGGGGAGCTGTTTTTT	CATGAGPNTGELFF
TRBV6-2/TRBV6-3	.	.	15	TRBJ1-5	TGTGCCAGCAGTTACTTGGTACAGAGCAATCAGCCCCAGCATTTT	CASSYLVQSNQPQHF
TRBV5-1	.	.	14	TRBJ2-1	TGCGCCAGAAGAAGATCCCAGAATTACAATGAGCAGTTCTTC	CARRRSQNYNEQFF
TRBV19	.	.	16	TRBJ2-7	TGTGCCAGTAGTACGGGCGGGCGCGGGGGCCGGGAGGAGCAGTACTTC	CASSTGGRGGREEQYF
TRBV3-1	.	.	13	TRBJ1-4	TGTGCCAGTTCCCCCCAGCCTAATGAAAAACTGTTTTTT	CASSPQPNEKLFF
TRBV28	once	TRBD1	14	TRBJ1-1	TGTGCCAGCACGACAGGGAGCACGAACACTGAAGCTTTCTTT	CASTTGSTNTEAFF
TRBV5-1	.	TRBD2	14	TRBJ2-2	TGCGCCAGCAGCTTGGCGGGGGGCACCGGGGAGCTGTTTTTT	CASSLAGGTGELFF
TRBV3-1	.	.	11	TRBJ2-5	TGTGCCAGCAGCTCGGCGGAGACCCAGTACTTC	CASSSAETQYF
TRBV9	.	.	9	TRBJ2-1	TGTGCCAGCAGCGTCGTCCCGTTCTTC	CASSVVPFF
TRBV6-5	.	TRBD2	15	TRBJ2-3	TGTGCCAGCAGTTACGACCTAGCGGGCACAGATACGCAGTATTTT	CASSYDLAGTDTQYF
TRBV15	.	.	16	TRBJ2-7	TGTGCCACCAGCAGAGATCTGGTGAAAATCGGCTACGAGCAGTACTTC	CATSRDLVKIGYEQYF
TRBV27	.	.	15	TRBJ2-1	TGTGCCAGCAGTTCTACGGGTCTTTTCCGGAATGAGCAGTTCTTC	CASSSTGLFRNEQFF
TRBV2	once	.	12	TRBJ2-7	TGTGCCAGCCTAGACCCCACCTACGAGCAGTACTTC	CASLDPTYEQYF
TRBV2	.	.	13	TRBJ1-1	TGTGCCAGCAGTGATACAGGAGACACTGAAGCTTTCTTT	CASSDTGDTEAFF
TRBV2	.	TRBD2	14	TRBJ2-7	TGTGCCAGCAGTGCTGGACTAGCGGACTACGAGCAGTACTTC	CASSAGLADYEQYF
TRBV2	.	.	14	TRBJ1-6	TGTGCCAGCAGACCTCAGGGAGGTTATTCACCCCTCCACTTT	CASRPQGGYSPLHF
TRBV12-3/TRBV12-4	.	TRBD1	14	TRBJ1-4	TGTGCCAGCACACCGGGACAGGGCAATGAAAAACTGTTTTTT	CASTPGQGNEKLFF
TRBV24-1	.	.	11	TRBJ1-2	TGTGCCACCAGTGCTCATTATGGCTACACCTTC	CATSAHYGYTF
TRBV27	.	TRBD1	15	TRBJ1-1	TGTGCCAGCAGTTACGGATTAGGGGGCGCTGGCGAAGCTTTCTTT	CASSYGLGGAGEAFF
TRBV24-1	.	.	13	TRBJ1-5	TGTGCCACCAGTGGCGGGGGGTATCAGCCCCAGCATTTT	CATSGGGYQPQHF
TRBV30	once	.	11	TRBJ2-1	TGTGCCTGGAGTGTAGGGGTTGAGCAGTTCTTC	CAWSVGVEQFF
TRBV29-1	once	.	15	TRBJ2-1	TGCAGCGCTCCCTGGAGCAGCAGCTCCTACAATGAGCAGTTCTTC	CSAPWSSSSYNEQFF
TRBV3-1	.	.	15	TRBJ1-1	TGTGCCAGCAGCGCTCGGGACCGACTGAACACTGAAGCTTTCTTT	CASSARDRLNTEAFF
TRBV5-1	.	.	13	TRBJ1-2	TGCGCCAGCAGCTTCCAGGGTAACTATGGCTACACCTTC	CASSFQGNYGYTF
TRBV5-1	.	TRBD1	14	TRBJ2-7	TGCGCCAGCAGCTTGGACAGGGGCGCCTACGAGCAGTACTTC	CASSLDRGAYEQYF
TRBV19	.	.	16	TRBJ2-1	TGTGCCAGTAGTATCCCCCTGGGGGGTTCCTACAATGAGCAGTTCTTC	CASSIPLGGSYNEQFF
TRBV9	.	.	14	TRBJ2-7	TGTGCCAGCAGCGTAGGACCCGACTCCTACGAGCAGTACTTC	CASSVGPDSYEQYF
TRBV12-3/TRBV12-4	.	TRBD1	16	TRBJ2-5	TGTGCCAGCAGTCCACGACAGGGGGGTTCGGGAGAGACCCAGTACTTC	CASSPRQGGSGETQYF
TRBV7-3	.	.	14	TRBJ1-1	TGTGCCAGCAGTCGTGGTGGCGGGAACACTGAAGCTTTCTTT	CASSRGGGNTEAFF
TRBV2	.	TRBD1	15	TRBJ1-1	TGTGCCAGCAGGGTCGGACAGGAGGGGAACACTGAAGCTTTCTTT	CASRVGQEGNTEAFF
TRBV7-2	few	.	15	TRBJ2-1	TGTGCCAGCAGCTTAGGGGAGAGCTCCTACAATGAGCAGTTCTTC	CASSLGESSYNEQFF
TRBV10-3	.	.	12	TRBJ1-5	TGTGCCATCAGTGATGGGGATCAGCCCCAGCATTTT	CAISDGDQPQHF
TRBV27	.	.	14	TRBJ1-6	TGTGCCAGCAGTACCGGGACCCTTGGTTCACCCCTCCACTTT	CASSTGTLGSPLHF
TRBV7-2	.	TRBD1	15	TRBJ2-6	TGTGCCAGCAGCGCCCGGGACAGGGAGGCCAACGTCCTGACTTTC	CASSARDREANVLTF
TRBV5-6	.	.	15	TRBJ2-7	TGTGCCAGCAGTACTATAGCTCCCCCCGATTACGAGCAGTACTTC	CASSTIAPPDYEQYF
TRBV5-1	.	.	15	TRBJ2-7	TGCGCCAGCGCGGACACAGGGGGGGAAACCTACGAGCAGTACTTC	CASADTGGETYEQYF